The subject of this entry is one T cell receptor (beta chain). Its antigen is undetermined. This CDR3 is 14 amino acids long. Between the trimmed V and J ends, which lost 6 bases and 5 bases, there was a span of 19 bases. CDR1 and CDR2 from the germline V gene are SQVTM and ANQGSEA. Both 60 Vbeta primers and 13 Jbeta primers went into the PCR. Clones were read by immunoSEQ multiplex PCR, and TCRdb kept only the in-frame ones, dropping some. The sample gives roughly 130,000 clones, more than 70% of which show up once; over 0.9% is in the top ten. The sample is drawn from a study of cytomegalovirus exposure and HLA in healthy donors. Background on the study: Of the donors genotyped, a few hundred in all, about 76% fell in the Caucasian-associated ancestry cluster.

Whole-study findings and limits: Donors belonging to an Asian-associated ancestry cluster reportedly showed fewer N-insertions in productive TCRs than the roughly 670-donor mean, according to what a later analysis found. Prior analysis indicated that the majority of TCR beta V segments exhibited productivity approximately 87% or approximately 30% of the time. Common viral pathogens were later found to be apparently linked to several of the most significant clusters.

Sequencing used PBMCs. This chain uses TRBV29-1 with TRBJ2-5; D is unresolved. The receptor's source is a human donor in good health. The CDR3 DNA sequence: TGCAGCGTCGAATCTAGGTTGCGGCTGGAGACCCAGTACTTC. It codes for CSVESRLRLETQYF.